A single sample is the source of the 18 T cell receptor beta chains below, sequenced in a study of blood T cells in healthy people across ages. Through a sample-barcoded 5' primer and a J-beta primer mix, a second PCR was run for roughly 6 to 12 cycles. One entry per CDR3 protein, called by TCRdb with MiXCR from the 5' RACE reads. The data hold some 1 million distinct CDR3 sequences, with over 35% observed a single time. Input material: blood. The source of these receptors is a woman aged 60 to 75 in good health.

Only a few counts were recorded for this clonotype. The chain links TRBV4-1 to TRBJ2-5; perhaps TRBD2 as D (5 bases). The CDR3 covers 14 residues. V lost 1 base, J lost 1 base, and 7 bases lay in between. The germline gives CDR1 MGHRA, CDR2 YSYEKL. The CDR3 is CASSQGEFQETQYF. Here the CDR3 DNA reads TGCGCCAGCAGCCAAGGGGAGTTCCAAGAGACCCAGTACTTC.

The chain is built from TRBV10-3 and TRBJ2-5; 7 nucleotides agree with TRBD2. Germline V lookup: CDR1 ENHRY, CDR2 SYGVKD. This CDR3 region has 19 residues. Trimming took 3 bases from V and 1 from J; bases not matched to a gene: 17. The CDR3 sequence: CAISDWTSGRAGSQETQYF. As DNA, the CDR3 is TGTGCCATCAGTGATTGGACTAGTGGGAGGGCCGGATCCCAAGAGACCCAGTACTTC.

Note on this clonotype: A read error is possible here, since a much larger clone lies one base away. This chain uses TRBV28 with TRBJ2-5; D perhaps matches TRBD2 (5 bases). The CDR3 runs to 14 residues. Looked up from germline, CDR1 is MDHEN and CDR2 is SYDVKM. The CDR3: CVSSLVGVGETQYF. CDR3 nucleotides: TGTGTCAGCAGTTTGGTCGGGGTCGGGGAGACCCAGTACTTC.

A remark on this clonotype: Just one base apart from a much larger clone, this may be a read error. The chain couples TRBV7-2 to TRBJ2-7, with 10 bases fitting TRBD2. The CDR3 covers 17 residues. V trimming: 5 bases; J trimming: 3 bases; junction bases outside the gene matches: 13. The germline gives CDR1 SGHTA, CDR2 FQGNSA. CDR3 in DNA: TGTGCCAGCAGCATCCGTACCGGGACTAGCGCGGACTACGAGCAGTACTTC. Amino acids: CASSIRTGTSADYEQYF.

The chain combines TRBV20-1 with TRBJ2-1, with 8 bases fitting TRBD2. This CDR3 contains 15 residues. Germline V lookup: CDR1 DFQATT, CDR2 SNEGSKA (reference sequence). With V trimmed by 5 bases and J by 7 bases, 13 bases remained unmatched. In DNA form, the CDR3 reads TGCAGTGCTGTCCGGGCGGGAGGAAGTCTGAATGAGCAGTTCTTC. It yields the protein CSAVRAGGSLNEQFF.

The rearrangement joins TRBV7-2 to TRBJ2-4; possible D gene TRBD2, 6 bases. V was pared by 8 bases and J by 9 bases, with 23 bases between. There are 15 residues in the CDR3. Germline-derived CDR1 and CDR2 are SGHTA and FQGNSA. DNA of the CDR3: TGTGCCAGCGGCAGGGCGGGCGTCGTGGGAGGCATTCAGTACTTC. Translation gives CASGRAGVVGGIQYF. Full variable domain (missing parts from reference TRBV7-2 and TRBJ2-4): GAGVSQSPSNKVTEKGKDVELRCDPISGHTALYWYRQSLGQGLEFLIYFQGNSAPDKSGLPSDRFSAERTGGSVSTLTIQRTQQEDSAVYLCASGRAGVVGGIQYFGAGTRLSVL.

The rearrangement joins TRBV5-1 to TRBJ2-7, with 11 bases aligning to TRBD1. Per the germline V gene, CDR1 is SGHRS and CDR2 is YFSETQ. With V trimmed by 4 bases and J by 3 bases, 6 bases remained unmatched. This CDR3 comprises 15 residues. The CDR3 DNA sequence: TGCGCCAGCAGCCTCCGGACAGGGGGCAGCTACGAGCAGTACTTC. Translating it yields CASSLRTGGSYEQYF. Complete variable domain (other parts from reference TRBV5-1 and TRBJ2-7): KAGVTQTPRYLIKTRGQQVTLSCSPISGHRSVSWYQQTPGQGLQFLFEYFSETQRNKGNFPGRFSGRQFSNSRSEMNVSTLELGDSALYLCASSLRTGGSYEQYFGPGTRLTVT.

The chain couples TRBV6-2 or TRBV6-3 to TRBJ2-7; the D gene could be TRBD1 or TRBD2 (5 bases each). With 2 bases removed from V and 1 base from J, the gap between germline ends came to 12 bases. This CDR3 has 15 residues. Germline V gives CDR1 MNHEY, CDR2 SVGEGT. CDR3 nucleotides: TGTGCCAGCAGTTACGAGGGGACCCATTCCTACGAGCAGTACTTC. Amino acid sequence: CASSYEGTHSYEQYF.

V gene TRBV6-5 combines with J gene TRBJ2-5, with 7 bases that match TRBD2. J lost 4 bases, V lost 8 bases, and 13 bases had no gene match. Germline CDR1 is MNHEY and CDR2 is SVGAGI. This CDR3 is 15 amino acids long. CDR3 bases: TGTGCCAGCCTTGGTTCGGGGGGAGTGGGAGAGACCCAGTACTTC. Its translation: CASLGSGGVGETQYF.

The chain recombines TRBV4-1 with TRBJ2-1; 7 bases fit TRBD2. The CDR3 sequence is 15 residues long. The germline V gene has CDR1 MGHRA and CDR2 YSYEKL. Germline trimming cut 5 bases from V and 3 bases from J; bases unmatched to any gene: 7. Here the CDR3 DNA reads TGCGCCAGCAGCGAGAGCGGGACGCTCTACAATGAGCAGTTCTTC. Its translation: CASSESGTLYNEQFF.

The V call is TRBV10-3, the J call TRBJ2-5; 14 bases map to TRBD2. Germline V gene data show CDR1 as ENHRY and CDR2 as SYGVKD. CDR3 length: 17 residues. The junction had 6 bases not matched to a gene; V was cut back by 2 bases and J by 4 bases. In DNA, the CDR3 is TGTGCCATCAGTGAGGAGGGACTAGCGGGAGTTCGAGAGACCCAGTACTTC. Residues: CAISEEGLAGVRETQYF.

The rearrangement uses TRBV9 and TRBJ2-1; 8 nucleotides align to TRBD2. This CDR3 comprises 16 residues. Germline CDR1 SGDLS, CDR2 YYNGEE. J gave up 6 bases and V 0 bases, and 8 bases lay outside the gene matches. CDR3: CASSVAGDSGTNEQFF. The CDR3 coding sequence is TGTGCCAGCAGCGTAGCTGGCGATAGCGGGACCAATGAGCAGTTCTTC.

This clonotype was recorded once. This sequence joins TRBV12-3 or TRBV12-4 and TRBJ2-3, with D hard to call. The CDR3 covers 12 residues. Trimming left V 3 bases short and J 14 bases short, with 15 bases between. Here the CDR3 DNA reads TGTGCCAGCAGTTTTAAGTATGAGTATCTGTATTTT. This encodes CASSFKYEYLYF.

The V gene is TRBV12-3 or TRBV12-4, the J gene TRBJ2-7; possibly TRBD1 for D (6 bases). The J call is uncertain, as TRBJ2-5 better fits the DNA end. The CDR3 is 13 amino acids. The CDR3 is CASRPTGIGTQYF. CDR3 in DNA: TGTGCCAGCAGGCCAACAGGGATTGGGACCCAGTACTTC.

The V gene is TRBV20-1, the J gene TRBJ2-7; 7 nucleotides match TRBD1. This CDR3 comprises 15 residues. Trimming cost V 3 bases and J 5 bases; bases outside gene matches: 13. Per germline, CDR1 DFQATT and CDR2 SNEGSKA (reference sequence). The CDR3 bases are TGCAGTGCTAGGGAACAGGGGAGAATTACCCACGAGCAGTACTTC. Protein product: CSAREQGRITHEQYF.

This chain connects TRBV5-6 to TRBJ1-2; 10 bases are shared with TRBD1. With 0 bases clipped from V and 7 bases from J, the junction kept 12 bases outside the gene matches. Germline CDR1 SGHDT, CDR2 YYEEEE. The CDR3 is 17 amino acids. As DNA, the CDR3 is TGTGCCAGCAGCTTGGGAGGGCTACGACAGGGGGCAGGTGGCTACACCTTC. It codes for CASSLGGLRQGAGGYTF.

This rearrangement joins TRBV10-3 to TRBJ2-7; D unresolved. This CDR3 comprises 14 residues. From germline, CDR1 is ENHRY and CDR2 SYGVKD. The V and J ends lost 0 bases and 4 bases respectively, with 10 bases between them. CDR3 nucleotide sequence: TGTGCCATCAGTGAGTCAGTGGATCAGTACGAGCAGTACTTC. Its protein is CAISESVDQYEQYF.

The chain is built from TRBV18 and TRBJ1-1, with TRBD1 as a possible D gene (5 bases). This CDR3 spans 14 amino acids. CDR1 KGHSH and CDR2 LQKENI come from the germline V gene. V was trimmed by 7 bases and J by 0 bases, leaving 12 bases between them. The CDR3 DNA follows: TGTGCCAGCTTTTTACGGGGGATGAACACTGAAGCTTTCTTT. Translating it yields CASFLRGMNTEAFF.